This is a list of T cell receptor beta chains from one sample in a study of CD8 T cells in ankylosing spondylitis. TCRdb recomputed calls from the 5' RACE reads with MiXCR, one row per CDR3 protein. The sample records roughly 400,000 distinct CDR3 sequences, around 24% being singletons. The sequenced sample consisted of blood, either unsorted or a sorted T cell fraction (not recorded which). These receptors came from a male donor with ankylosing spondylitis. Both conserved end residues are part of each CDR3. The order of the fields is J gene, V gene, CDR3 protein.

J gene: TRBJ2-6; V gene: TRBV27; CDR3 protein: CASSLRDNSGANVLTF
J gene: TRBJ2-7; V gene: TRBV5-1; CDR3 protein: CASGPQPGSSYEQYF
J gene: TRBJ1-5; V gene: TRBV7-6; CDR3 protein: CASSLGKGGNQPQHF
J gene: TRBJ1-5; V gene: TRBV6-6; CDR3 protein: CASGQIPYQPQHF
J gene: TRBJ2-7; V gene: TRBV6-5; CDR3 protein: CASSYGGDFYEQYF
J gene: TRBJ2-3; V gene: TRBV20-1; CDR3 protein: CSGPGPTDTQYF
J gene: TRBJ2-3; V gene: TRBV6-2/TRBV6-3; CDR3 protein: CASSSILGPGPTDTQYF
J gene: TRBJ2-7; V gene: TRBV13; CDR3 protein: CASSSGRIITSTPYEQYF
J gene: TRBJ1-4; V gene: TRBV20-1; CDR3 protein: CSARDPPTTNEKLFF
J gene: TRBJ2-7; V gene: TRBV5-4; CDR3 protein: CASSGTTLYEQYF
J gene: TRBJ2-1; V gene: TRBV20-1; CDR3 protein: CSASPDRASLQSLF
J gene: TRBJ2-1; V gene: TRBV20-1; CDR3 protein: CSAPGTGGYNEQFF
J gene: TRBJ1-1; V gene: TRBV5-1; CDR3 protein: CASSLVTPGNTEAFF
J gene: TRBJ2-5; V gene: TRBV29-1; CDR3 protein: CSVGRGPDRTEGTQYF
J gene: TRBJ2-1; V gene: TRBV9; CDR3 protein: CASSEGLGAYNEQFF
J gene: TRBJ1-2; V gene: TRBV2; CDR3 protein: CASRPGGTGLYGYTF
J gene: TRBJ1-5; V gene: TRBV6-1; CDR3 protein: CASSAPGTGSNQPQHF
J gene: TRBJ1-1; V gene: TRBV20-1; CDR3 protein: CSARWGIRNTEAFF
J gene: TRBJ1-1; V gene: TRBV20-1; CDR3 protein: CSVSRAMNTEAFF
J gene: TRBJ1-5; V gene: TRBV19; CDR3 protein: CASSMPSYSNQPQHF
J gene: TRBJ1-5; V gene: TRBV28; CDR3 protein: CASSWESSNQPQHF
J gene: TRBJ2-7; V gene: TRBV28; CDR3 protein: CASSISMTGAWEQYF
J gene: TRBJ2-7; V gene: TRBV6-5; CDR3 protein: CASSYSSITYEQYF
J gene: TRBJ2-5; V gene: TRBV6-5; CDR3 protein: CASSWGLAGFGETQYF
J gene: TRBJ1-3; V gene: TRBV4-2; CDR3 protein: CASSQDMRQGNTIYF
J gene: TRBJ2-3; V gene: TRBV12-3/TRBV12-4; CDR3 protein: CASSRRDGEEYF
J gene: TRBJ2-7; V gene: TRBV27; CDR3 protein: CASSLTGTGRSEQYF
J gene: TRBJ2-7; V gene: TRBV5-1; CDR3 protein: CASGDLSVVAEQYF
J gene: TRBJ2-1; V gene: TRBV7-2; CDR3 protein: CASSLFYYEQFF
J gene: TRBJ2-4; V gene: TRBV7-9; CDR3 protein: CASSLTGREAKNIQYF
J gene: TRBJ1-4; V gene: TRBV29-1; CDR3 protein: CSVEKGGGEKLFF
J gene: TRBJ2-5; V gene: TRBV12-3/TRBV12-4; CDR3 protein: CASSIHMAEETQYF
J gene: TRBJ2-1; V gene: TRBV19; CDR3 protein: CASSISGIYNEQFF
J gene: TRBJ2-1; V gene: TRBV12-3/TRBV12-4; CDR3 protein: CASRTFGAKNNEQFF
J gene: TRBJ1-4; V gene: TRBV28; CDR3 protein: CASSPGTIFNEKLFF
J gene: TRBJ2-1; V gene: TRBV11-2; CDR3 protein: CASSLEGTSGRIPEQFF
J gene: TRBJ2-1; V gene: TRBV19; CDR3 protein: CASSIGTDNEQFF
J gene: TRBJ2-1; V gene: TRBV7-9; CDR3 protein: CASSFPPAGAPYNEQFF
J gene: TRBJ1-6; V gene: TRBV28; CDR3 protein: CASSPGQGRTLHF
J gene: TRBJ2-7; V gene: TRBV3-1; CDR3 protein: CASSQGLVSSYEQYF
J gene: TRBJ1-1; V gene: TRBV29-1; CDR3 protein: CSVEEGSRGTEAFF
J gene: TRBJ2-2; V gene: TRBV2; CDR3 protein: CASSEVRLTNTGELFF
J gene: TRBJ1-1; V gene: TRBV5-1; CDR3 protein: CASSYTGEMNTEAFF
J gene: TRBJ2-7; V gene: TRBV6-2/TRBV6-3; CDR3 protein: CASSYSNPASYEQYF
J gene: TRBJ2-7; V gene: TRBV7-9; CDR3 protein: CASSPAPGGQYF
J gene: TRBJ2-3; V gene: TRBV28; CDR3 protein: CASRPGTGLTDTQYF
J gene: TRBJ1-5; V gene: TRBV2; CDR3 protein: CASTPGVARGGSNQPQHF
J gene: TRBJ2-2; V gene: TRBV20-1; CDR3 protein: CSARDAAVGNTGELFF
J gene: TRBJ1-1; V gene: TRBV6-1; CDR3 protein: CASTPNQRTEAFF
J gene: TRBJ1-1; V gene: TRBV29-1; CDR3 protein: CSDAVGGNTEAFF
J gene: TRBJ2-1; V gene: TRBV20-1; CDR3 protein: CSARPPTSGRPLSYNEQFF
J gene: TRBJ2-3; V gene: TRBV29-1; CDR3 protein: CSVGTAHSTDTQYF
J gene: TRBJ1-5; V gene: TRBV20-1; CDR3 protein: CSARYGALTSNQPQHF
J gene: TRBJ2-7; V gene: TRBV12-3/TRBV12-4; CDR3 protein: CASSSRLTYEQYF
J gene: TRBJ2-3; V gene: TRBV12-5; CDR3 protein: CASGLVTLTSTDTQYF
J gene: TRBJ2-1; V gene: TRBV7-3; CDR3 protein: CASSLNPSRGNEQFF